The rows below give T cell receptor beta chains drawn from one sample of a study of early T cells in non-severe SARS-CoV-2 infection. TCRdb fed the 5' RACE reads into MiXCR, producing one record per CDR3 protein. The table shows approximately 100,000 distinct CDR3 sequences, with roughly 15% occurring only once. Sequencing was performed on whole blood. The receptors shown here come from an adult who was a healthcare worker with PCR-confirmed SARS-CoV-2 infection or an uninfected control (not recorded which). Each CDR3 is given with its conserved first and last residue. The D gene is left open where the match is weak. Clone size is stated in some rows and not others, as once, few, many or a class when expanded.

clone size	J gene	D gene	V gene	CDR3 DNA	CDR3 protein
-	TRBJ2-5	-	TRBV20-1	TGCAGTGGGGGAGGAGTCCAAGAGACCCAGTACTTC	CSGGGVQETQYF
few	TRBJ2-7	-	TRBV9	TGTGCCAGCAGCGTAGATACTAGTGCTCCCTACGAGCAGTACTTC	CASSVDTSAPYEQYF
few	TRBJ1-5	TRBD1	TRBV12-3/TRBV12-4	TGTGCCAGCAGTTTAGATCGGACAGGGCTAAATCAGCCCCAGCATTTT	CASSLDRTGLNQPQHF
few	TRBJ2-1	-	TRBV12-3/TRBV12-4	TGTGCCAGCAGTTCGGGGCTCTACAATGAGCAGTTCTTC	CASSSGLYNEQFF
-	TRBJ1-1	-	TRBV9	TGTGCCAGCAGCCCCCGAGGACACAACACTGAAGCTTTCTTT	CASSPRGHNTEAFF
many	TRBJ1-5	-	TRBV20-1	TGCAGTGCTAGACCCGACAGCAATCAGCCCCAGCATTTT	CSARPDSNQPQHF
-	TRBJ1-5	-	TRBV7-2	TGTGCCAGCAGTCCTGAAGGTAATCAGCCCCAGCATTTT	CASSPEGNQPQHF
few	TRBJ2-5	TRBD1	TRBV6-2/TRBV6-3	TGTGCCAGCAGCCTACAGGGGCGGTCAGGCCAAGAGACCCAGTACTTC	CASSLQGRSGQETQYF
once	TRBJ1-5	-	TRBV21-1	TGTGCCAAGGCCTGGGACAACCATAGCAATCAGCCCCAGCATTTT	CAKAWDNHSNQPQHF
few	TRBJ1-1	-	TRBV7-9	TGTGCCAGCAGCTTCCTAGAAGCTTTCTTT	CASSFLEAFF